The 18 T cell receptor beta chains in this list originate from one sample, sequenced in a study of blood T cells in healthy people across ages (dated by TCRdb to the mid-2010s). Library construction relied on 5' RACE. The second PCR ran for about 6 to 11 cycles and used a J-beta primer mix along with a sample-barcoded 5' primer. The raw public reads went through TCRdb reprocessing: fastp at Q25, MiXCR clone calling, in-frame beta chains kept. Each CDR3 protein appears once, grouped with its most common genes and DNA. This sample lists fewer than 2,000,000 distinct CDR3 sequences; 30% to 40% were detected once. The biggest ten clones account for 23% of the sample. Sequencing was done on a sample of blood. Source of these receptors: a human donor in good health.

The chain carries TRBV12-3 or TRBV12-4 and TRBJ2-3; D call uncertain. This CDR3 has 14 amino acids. Trimming removed 2 bases at V and 2 bases at J, with 8 bases between. CDR3 sequence: CASSLRSVTDTQYF. CDR3 nucleotide sequence: TGTGCCAGCAGTTTAAGATCTGTCACAGATACGCAGTATTTT.

V and J are TRBV20-1 and TRBJ1-2, with unresolved D. The ends were cut back, 5 bases at V and 2 bases at J, with 15 bases in the middle. Germline V gene lookup returns CDR1 DFQATT and CDR2 SNEGSKA (reference sequence). The CDR3 sequence is 14 residues long. In DNA, the CDR3 is TGCAGTGCTGTTGGTGGCGGGAACAACTATGGCTACACCTTC. It translates to CSAVGGGNNYGYTF.

This clonotype was recorded at least ten times. The V call is TRBV24-1, the J call TRBJ2-6; D unresolved. This CDR3 has 14 residues. The V gene's germline CDR1 is KGHDR and CDR2 SFDVKD. The V and J ends lost 5 bases and 0 bases respectively, with 4 bases between them. As DNA, the CDR3 is TGTGCCACCAGTGGGAGCTCTGGGGCCAACGTCCTGACTTTC. Amino acids: CATSGSSGANVLTF.

This clonotype has just a few counts. The chain has TRBV7-9 and TRBJ2-1; D is perhaps TRBD2 (5 bases). Germline CDR1 reads SEHNR; CDR2 reads FQNEAQ (reference sequence). Trimming cost V 7 bases and J 2 bases, with 15 bases left between them. The CDR3 sequence is 15 residues long. DNA of the CDR3: TGTGCCAGCACAAGATCCCTCGGGGCCTACAATGAGCAGTTCTTC. Amino acids: CASTRSLGAYNEQFF.

The genes are TRBV29-1 and TRBJ2-7, with 10 nucleotides matching TRBD1. V shed 6 bases and J 0 bases; nucleotides not matched to a gene: 5. There are 14 residues in the CDR3. In germline, CDR1 is SQVTM, CDR2 ANQGSEA. CDR3 region: CSVRGTGASYEQYF. The CDR3 DNA sequence: TGCAGCGTCCGGGGGACAGGGGCCTCCTACGAGCAGTACTTC.

The J gene is TRBJ2-5, the V gene TRBV20-1; perhaps D is TRBD1 or TRBD2 (7 bases each). The J call may be mistaken, given a closer DNA end match to TRBJ2-7. This CDR3 region has 17 residues. Germline CDR1 reads DFQATT; CDR2 reads SNEGSKA (reference sequence). CDR3 loop: CSARTSLGEGASYEQYF. Here the CDR3 DNA reads TGCAGTGCTCGTACCAGCTTAGGGGAGGGGGCTTCCTACGAGCAGTACTTC.

This clonotype has just a few counts. The chain has TRBV4-3 and TRBJ2-1, with D unclear. The CDR3 covers 14 residues. Deletions cut 0 bases from V and 6 bases from J, with 9 bases between. The germline CDR1 and CDR2 sequences are LGHNA and YSLEER. The DNA for the CDR3 is TGCGCCAGCAGCCAAGATCAGGCAGGCAATGAGCAGTTCTTC. This sequence encodes CASSQDQAGNEQFF.

V is TRBV5-1 and J is TRBJ1-2, with no clear D. Germline CDR1 and CDR2: SGHRS and YFSETQ. The V end was cut by 2 bases, the J end by 0 bases, with 14 bases between. The CDR3 has 16 amino acids. CDR3 loop: CASSLSSAAANYGYTF. The DNA of the CDR3 is TGCGCCAGCAGCTTAAGTAGTGCCGCTGCTAACTATGGCTACACCTTC.

In nucleotides, the CDR3 is TGCGCCAGCAGCCAAGGTGGGGTTTCAGATACGCAGTATTTT. Amino acids: CASSQGGVSDTQYF. J is TRBJ2-3 and V is TRBV4-3, with D hard to call. Trimming took 1 base from V and 4 from J, leaving 9 bases between them. CDR3 length equals 14 residues. Germline V lookup: CDR1 LGHNA, CDR2 YSLEER.

This rearrangement joins TRBV29-1 to TRBJ2-5, with a tentative D call TRBD1 (5 bases). The last part of the DNA fits TRBJ2-7 better; the J call may be wrong. The CDR3 is 12 amino acids. CDR1 is SQVTM, CDR2 ANQGSEA, per germline. The chain's CDR3 is CSVTLPGNEQYF. The CDR3 coding sequence is TGCAGCGTTACCCTCCCAGGGAACGAGCAGTACTTC.

As concerns this clonotype: It may be a read error: a sequence one base away is much more abundant. The genes are TRBV20-1 and TRBJ1-2, with TRBD1 matching 10 bases. V lost 4 bases and J lost 5; bases outside the gene matches: 10. Germline V gene data show CDR1 as DFQATT and CDR2 as SNEGSKA (reference sequence). The CDR3 sequence is 15 residues long. The CDR3 sequence: CSATTPGQGRYGYTF. Here the CDR3 DNA reads TGCAGTGCTACAACACCGGGACAGGGGAGGTATGGCTACACCTTC.

On this clonotype itself: This may stem from a read error, because a much larger clone lies one nucleotide away. The V gene is TRBV4-3, the J gene TRBJ2-7; unclear D gene. The germline V gene encodes CDR1 LGHNA and CDR2 YSLEER. The CDR3 consists of 13 residues. V lost 4 bases and J lost 10, with 17 bases in between. CDR3 residues: CASSLEEQSPQYF. In DNA, the CDR3 is TGCGCCAGCAGCCTTGAGGAGCAGAGCCCCCAGTACTTC.

As regards this clonotype: A clone one base away is much larger, so this may be a read error. The chain is built from TRBV15 and TRBJ2-3; TRBD1 might be the D (6 bases). Germline V CDR1 and CDR2: LNHNV, YYDKDF (reference sequence). The CDR3 contains 15 residues. In DNA, the CDR3 is TGTACCACTAAAGCACAGGGTAAGGAGACAGATACGCAGTATTTT. Translated, it gives CTTKAQGKETDTQYF.

This chain joins TRBV10-3 and TRBJ1-3, with D hard to call. This CDR3 has 16 amino acids. CDR1 is ENHRY, CDR2 SYGVKD, per germline. V lost 3 bases and J 2 bases, leaving 14 bases between the germline ends. The CDR3 loop reads CAISENPSGAGNTIYF. The CDR3 DNA sequence: TGTGCCATCAGTGAAAACCCCTCGGGAGCTGGAAACACCATATATTTT.

This clonotype has only a few counts. V and J are TRBV3-1 and TRBJ2-7; D call uncertain. Trimming left V 1 base short and J 1 base short, with 11 bases between. The germline CDR1 and CDR2 sequences are LGHDT and YNNKEL (reference sequence). CDR3 length equals 15 residues. The CDR3 loop is CASSQAFGSSYEQYF. The CDR3 DNA reads as TGTGCCAGCAGCCAAGCGTTTGGATCTTCCTACGAGCAGTACTTC.

The rearrangement links TRBV29-1 to TRBJ1-2; a possible D gene is TRBD1 (5 bases). Germline V lookup: CDR1 SQVTM, CDR2 ANQGSEA. This CDR3 spans 12 amino acids. V gave up 0 bases and J gave up 8 bases, with 10 bases separating them. The CDR3 DNA follows: TGCAGCGTTGAAGATGGAGGGGAGGGCTACACCTTC. Its protein is CSVEDGGEGYTF.

This clonotype was seen only a few times. The J gene is TRBJ2-3, the V gene TRBV4-3; D is unresolved. This CDR3 is built from 20 residues. Deletions cut 0 bases from V and 0 bases from J, with 22 bases between. Germline V lookup: CDR1 LGHNA, CDR2 YSLEER. The CDR3 here is CASSQDWSAPIRESTDTQYF. For the CDR3, the DNA is TGCGCCAGCAGCCAAGATTGGTCAGCACCAATACGTGAGAGCACAGATACGCAGTATTTT.

The rearrangement links TRBV7-2 to TRBJ1-5; 9 bases fit TRBD1. This CDR3 region has 14 residues. Losses at the gene ends were 5 bases for V and 6 bases for J; bases not matched to a gene: 5. The germline gives CDR1 SGHTA, CDR2 FQGNSA. Here the CDR3 DNA reads TGTGCCAGCAGCATACAGGGGGCGGGTCAGCCCCAGCATTTT. Translated: CASSIQGAGQPQHF.